This T cell receptor beta chain stems from a study of cytomegalovirus exposure and HLA in healthy donors. With regard to this clone: The antigen is undetermined.

Overall study findings and caveats: Later analysis identified about 18,000 TCR beta sequences associated with HLA alleles, using a false discovery rate threshold of 0.05.

J lost 2 bases, V lost 3 bases, and 8 bases had no gene match. CDR1 is MGHDK and CDR2 is SYGVNS in the germline V gene. The CDR3 covers 16 residues. PCR was performed using 60 Vbeta and 13 Jbeta primers. The protocol was immunoSEQ multiplex PCR, while the TCRdb copy is restricted to in-frame clones and leaves out a portion. The sample has fewer than 200,000 clones, roughly 87% seen once; the top ten hold 1.1%. The specimen sequenced was PBMCs. This sequence was found in a boy aged 2 to 9 in good health and CMV-seronegative. The chain links TRBV25-1 to TRBJ2-3; TRBD2 matches at 7 bases. The CDR3 DNA is TGTGCCAGCAGTGATGGGGGGAGGGGAGACACAGATACGCAGTATTTT. Residues: CASSDGGRGDTDTQYF. The full variable domain, its missing parts supplied by reference TRBV25-1 and TRBJ2-3, is EADIYQTPRYLVIGTGKKITLECSQTMGHDKMYWYQQDPGMELHLIHYSYGVNSTEKGDLSSESTVSRIRTEHFPLTLESARPSHTSQYLCASSDGGRGDTDTQYFGPGTRLTVL.